This T cell receptor (beta chain) stems from a study of cytomegalovirus exposure and HLA in healthy donors. Findings and caveats of the study: In a later analysis, productive TCRs from donors in an Asian-associated ancestry cluster reportedly carried fewer N-insertions than the cohort mean. Data from an earlier analysis indicated that most TCR beta V segments were productive either about 87% or about 30% of the time.

As to this clone: The antigen remains undetermined.

This PCR relied on a set of 60 Vbeta primers and 13 Jbeta primers. Generated by immunoSEQ multiplex PCR, the TCRdb table keeps only in-frame clones and is missing some. Found here are some 150,000 clones, approximately 79% of them singletons; the top ten hold 4.3%. Looked up from germline, CDR1 is MDHEN and CDR2 is SYDVKM. The CDR3 is 12 residues long. This sequence originates from a man aged 18 to 30 in good health and CMV-seropositive. The genes are TRBV28 and TRBJ2-5, with D possibly TRBD1 on 5 matching bases. The end of the DNA aligns better with TRBJ2-7, so the J call may be wrong. The specimen was PBMCs. CDR3 in DNA: TGTGCCAGCAGTTTTTCCCAGGGCGAGCAGTACTTC. Its protein product is CASSFSQGEQYF.